This T cell receptor (beta chain) stems from a study of cytomegalovirus exposure and HLA in healthy donors. Whole-study results and caveats: It was reportedly the case that the classifier diagnosed cytomegalovirus status with high specificity and sensitivity. Accurate predictions that matched the HLA-A and HLA-B alleles of most subjects were reportedly made from TCR beta sequences. Later work showed greater clonal expansion in HLA-associated TCR beta chains than in equally common others.

Trimming took 2 bases from V and 4 from J; bases not matched to a gene: 14. The CDR3 sequence is 18 residues long. Germline V CDR1 and CDR2: SGHNT, YYREEE (reference sequence). Regarding this clone: As yet, its antigen is unknown.

PCR employed 60 Vbeta and 13 Jbeta primers. TCRdb's table, derived via immunoSEQ multiplex PCR, lists solely in-frame clones and lacks some. The table records 150,000 to 200,000 clones, under 80% of them present only once. The clonotype was recovered from a woman aged 45-60 years in good health and CMV-seropositive. Sequencing used PBMCs. This sequence joins TRBV5-4 and TRBJ2-2, with 7 positions matching TRBD2. CDR3 DNA sequence: TGTGCCAGCAGCTTAAGGGGTTTATCCGGGACTACCACCGGGGAGCTGTTTTTT. As protein: CASSLRGLSGTTTGELFF. The variable domain in full, completed from reference TRBV5-4 and TRBJ2-2, reads ETGVTQSPTHLIKTRGQQVTLRCSSQSGHNTVSWYQQALGQGPQFIFQYYREEENGRGNFPPRFSGLQFPNYSSELNVNALELDDSALYLCASSLRGLSGTTTGELFFGEGSRLTVL.